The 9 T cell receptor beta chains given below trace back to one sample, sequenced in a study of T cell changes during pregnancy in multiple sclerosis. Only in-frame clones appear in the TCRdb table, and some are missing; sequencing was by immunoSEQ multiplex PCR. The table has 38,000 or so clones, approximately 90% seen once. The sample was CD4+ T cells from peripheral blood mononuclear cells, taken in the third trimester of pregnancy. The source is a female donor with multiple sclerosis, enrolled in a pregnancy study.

In DNA form, the CDR3 reads TGTGCCAGCAGCTTGATGAGTTCCGGGGAGCTGTTTTTT. Its protein product is CASSLMSSGELFF. The rearrangement links TRBV5-8 to TRBJ2-2, with D hard to call. The CDR3 is 13 residues long. Germline V gene data show CDR1 as SGHTS and CDR2 as YDEGEE. Between the trimmed V and J ends, which lost 1 base and 6 bases, there was a span of 7 bases.

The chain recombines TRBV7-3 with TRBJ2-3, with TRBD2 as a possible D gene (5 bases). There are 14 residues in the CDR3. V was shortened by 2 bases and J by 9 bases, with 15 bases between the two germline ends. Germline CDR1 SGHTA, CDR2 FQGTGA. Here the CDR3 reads CASSLYGPRETQYF. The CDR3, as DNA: TGTGCCAGCAGCTTATACGGTCCAAGGGAGACGCAGTATTTT.

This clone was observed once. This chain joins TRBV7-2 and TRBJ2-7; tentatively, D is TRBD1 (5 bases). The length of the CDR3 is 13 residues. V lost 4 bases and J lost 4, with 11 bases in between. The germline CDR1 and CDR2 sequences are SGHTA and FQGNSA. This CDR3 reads CASSSGPGYEQYF. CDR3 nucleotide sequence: TGTGCCAGCAGCTCCGGCCCAGGGTACGAGCAGTACTTC.

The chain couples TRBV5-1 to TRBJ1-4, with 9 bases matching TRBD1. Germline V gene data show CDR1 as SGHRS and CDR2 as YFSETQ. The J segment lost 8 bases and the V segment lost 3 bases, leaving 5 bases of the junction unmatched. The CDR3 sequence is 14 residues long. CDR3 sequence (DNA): TGCGCCAGCAGCTCCGGGACAGGGAAGGAAAAACTGTTTTTT. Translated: CASSSGTGKEKLFF.

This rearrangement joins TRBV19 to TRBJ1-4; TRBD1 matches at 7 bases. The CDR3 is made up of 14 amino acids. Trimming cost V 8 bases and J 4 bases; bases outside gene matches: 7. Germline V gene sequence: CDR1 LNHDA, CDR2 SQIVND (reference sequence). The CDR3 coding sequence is TGTGCCAGTTCCGGGACAGCCTTTAATGAAAAACTGTTTTTT. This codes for CASSGTAFNEKLFF.

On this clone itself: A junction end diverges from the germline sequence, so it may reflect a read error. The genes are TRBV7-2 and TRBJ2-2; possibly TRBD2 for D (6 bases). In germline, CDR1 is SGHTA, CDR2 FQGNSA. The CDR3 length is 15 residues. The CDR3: CASTLLGGNTGELFF. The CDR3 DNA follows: TGTGCCAGCACCTTATTGGGAGGGAACACCGGGGAGCTGTTTTTT.

CDR3 coding DNA: TGTGCCAGCAGTAAGGGACAGGGGGCCAATCAGCCCCAGCATTTT. Translating it yields CASSKGQGANQPQHF. This chain links TRBV2 with TRBJ1-5, with 12 bases identical to TRBD1. The CDR3 runs to 15 residues. Germline CDR1 reads SNHLY; CDR2 reads FYNNEI. The V gene end was trimmed by 5 bases and the J gene end by 3 bases; junction bases not matched to a gene: 2.

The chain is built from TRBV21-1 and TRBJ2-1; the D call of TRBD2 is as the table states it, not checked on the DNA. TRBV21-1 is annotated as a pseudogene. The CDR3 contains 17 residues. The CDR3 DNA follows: TGTGCCAGCATCCCGGGGCCGGGGGAGGTCTGCTACAATGAGCAGTTCTTC. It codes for CASIPGPGEVCYNEQFF.

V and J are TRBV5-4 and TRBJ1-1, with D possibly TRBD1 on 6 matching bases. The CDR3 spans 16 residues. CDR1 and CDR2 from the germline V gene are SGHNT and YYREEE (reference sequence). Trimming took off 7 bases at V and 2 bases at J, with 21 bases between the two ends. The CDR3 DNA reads TGTGCCAGCTTCAGAGGGGGGGTGGTGGTTAACACTGAAGCTTTCTTT. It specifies CASFRGGVVVNTEAFF.